The 27 T cell receptor beta chains below come from one sample, sequenced in a study of cytomegalovirus exposure and HLA in healthy donors. Vbeta (60) and Jbeta (13) primers were used in the PCR. Profiling relied on immunoSEQ multiplex PCR, and the TCRdb table lists in-frame clones only, not all of them. Found here are over 150,000 clones, 65% to 85% of them singletons; the top ten hold 5.6%. Sequenced input: PBMCs. Every receptor here comes from a woman between 40 and 55 years old in good health and CMV-seropositive.

V gene TRBV7-3 combines with J gene TRBJ2-3; 11 positions agree with TRBD2. J lost 2 bases, V lost 6 bases, and 4 bases had no gene match. Per germline, CDR1 SGHTA and CDR2 FQGTGA. This CDR3 spans 15 amino acids. In DNA, the CDR3 is TGTGCCAGCAGTCCGGGACTAGCGGTCACAGATACGCAGTATTTT. Its protein product is CASSPGLAVTDTQYF.

This sequence joins TRBV11-3 and TRBJ1-3; D is perhaps TRBD1 (6 bases). Germline V gene sequence: CDR1 SGHNT, CDR2 YENEEA. The CDR3 length is 13 residues. V was shortened by 9 bases and J by 4 bases, with 13 bases between the two germline ends. CDR3 DNA sequence: TGTGCCAGTACTACAGGGTTGGGAAACACCATATATTTT. Translated, it gives CASTTGLGNTIYF. Supplemented by reference TRBV11-3 and TRBJ1-3, the full variable domain reads EAGVVQSPRYKIIEKKQPVAFWCNPISGHNTLYWYLQNLGQGPELLIRYENEEAVDDSQLPKDRFSAERLKGVDSTLKIQPAELGDSAVYLCASTTGLGNTIYFGEGSWLTVV.

The sample holds one count of this clone. The chain recombines TRBV6-1 with TRBJ1-2, with D possibly TRBD1 on 6 matching bases. Germline CDR1 is MNHNS and CDR2 is SASEGT. V lost 5 bases and J lost 3, with 16 bases in between. This CDR3 region has 15 residues. In nucleotides, the CDR3 is TGTGCCAGCAGTCCTCGGGTACAGGGTCACTATGGCTACACCTTC. Protein: CASSPRVQGHYGYTF.

The chain couples TRBV5-1 to TRBJ2-6; D is perhaps TRBD2 (6 bases). The V end was cut by 0 bases, the J end by 4 bases, with 14 bases between. This CDR3 has 17 amino acids. CDR1 SGHRS and CDR2 YFSETQ come from the germline V gene. This CDR3 reads CASSLDGRGIGANVLTF. Written as DNA, the CDR3 is TGCGCCAGCAGCTTGGATGGACGGGGGATCGGGGCCAACGTCCTGACTTTC.

The rearrangement links TRBV27 to TRBJ2-7; TRBD2 is a possible D gene (6 bases). The V gene's germline CDR1 is MNHEY and CDR2 SMNVEV (reference sequence). Trimming left V 4 bases short and J 6 bases short, with 13 bases between. The CDR3 has 13 residues. The DNA for the CDR3 is TGTGCCAGCAGTTCCCCTGGGAGGCCCGAGCAGTACTTC. The encoded protein is CASSSPGRPEQYF.

Only a few counts were recorded for this clone. The CDR3 sequence is CASFGTGGNYGYTF. The CDR3 bases are TGTGCCAGTTTCGGGACAGGGGGCAACTATGGCTACACCTTC. The chain links TRBV28 to TRBJ1-2; 12 bases are a match to TRBD1. Germline V lookup: CDR1 MDHEN, CDR2 SYDVKM. The CDR3 contains 14 residues. After removal of 9 bases from V and 2 bases from J, the junction contained 4 bases not matched to a gene.

The gene calls are TRBV10-3 and TRBJ2-7; the match to TRBD2 covers 12 bases. The CDR3 consists of 16 residues. V shed 4 bases, J shed 4 bases, and the junction held 8 bases outside the gene matches. Germline V gives CDR1 ENHRY, CDR2 SYGVKD. CDR3 in DNA: TGTGCCATCAGTGGGTCCCGGACTAGCGGGATTTACGAGCAGTACTTC. As protein: CAISGSRTSGIYEQYF.

V gene TRBV11-1 combines with J gene TRBJ2-7, with TRBD2 matching over 13 bases. Germline V lookup: CDR1 SGHAT, CDR2 FQDESV (reference sequence). CDR3 size: 16 residues. Trimming cost V 5 bases and J 3 bases; bases outside gene matches: 7. The CDR3 region has the DNA TGTGCCAGCAGCCTTAGTCGACTAGCGGGGGGCTACGAGCAGTACTTC. Translating it yields CASSLSRLAGGYEQYF.

J is TRBJ2-1 and V is TRBV7-3, with TRBD2 identical over 11 bases. The germline V gene encodes CDR1 SGHTA and CDR2 FQGTGA. The CDR3 loop spans 16 amino acids. The V and J ends lost 5 bases and 3 bases, in that order; junction bases with no gene match: 6. The CDR3 loop reads CASSPIAGGVYNEQFF. The CDR3 coding sequence is TGTGCCAGCAGCCCTATAGCGGGAGGGGTCTACAATGAGCAGTTCTTC.

This chain joins TRBV11-3 and TRBJ2-7; weak D call: TRBD1 (5 bases). From germline, CDR1 is SGHNT and CDR2 YENEEA. Deletions cut 1 base from V and 5 bases from J, with 12 bases between. The CDR3 covers 14 residues. The CDR3 here is CASSLAPQGNEQYF. For the CDR3, the DNA is TGTGCCAGCAGCTTAGCCCCCCAGGGCAACGAGCAGTACTTC.

The chain combines TRBV11-2 with TRBJ1-1; possibly TRBD1 for D (5 bases). From germline, CDR1 is SGHAT and CDR2 FQNNGV. The CDR3 spans 16 residues. The V end was cut by 1 base, the J end by 0 bases, with 12 bases between. The CDR3 DNA is TGTGCCAGCAGCTTAGTTCACAGGTCAATGAACACTGAAGCTTTCTTT. Translating it yields CASSLVHRSMNTEAFF.

The J gene is TRBJ1-1, the V gene TRBV6-5, with TRBD1 as a possible D gene (5 bases). Trimming cost V 2 bases and J 5 bases, with 9 bases left between them. The CDR3 is 13 amino acids. CDR1 and CDR2 from the germline V gene are MNHEY and SVGAGI. CDR3 amino acids: CASSYGADTEAFF. As DNA, the CDR3 is TGTGCCAGCAGTTACGGGGCAGATACTGAAGCTTTCTTT.

The rearrangement joins TRBV15 to TRBJ1-2, with 8 positions matching TRBD1. Germline CDR1 LNHNV, CDR2 YYDKDF (reference sequence). The CDR3 extends over 14 amino acids. The trim removed 6 bases at V and 4 bases at J, leaving 7 bases unmatched. The CDR3 coding sequence is TGTGCCACCAGTACGCCGACAGGGGCCTATGGCTACACCTTC. This sequence encodes CATSTPTGAYGYTF.

This chain links TRBV27 with TRBJ2-7; 9 bases fit TRBD2. The CDR3 sequence is 16 residues long. Germline V gene data show CDR1 as MNHEY and CDR2 as SMNVEV (reference sequence). The J segment lost 6 bases and the V segment lost 8 bases, leaving 17 bases of the junction unmatched. The DNA of the CDR3 is TGTGCCAGCCAGAAGACCATAGCGGGAGTCTCGGTCGAGCAGTACTTC. This gives the protein CASQKTIAGVSVEQYF.

The J gene is TRBJ1-2, the V gene TRBV27, with 9 bases lining up with TRBD1. CDR3 length: 16 residues. J lost 7 bases, V lost 4 bases, and 13 bases had no gene match. Germline V gene lookup returns CDR1 MNHEY and CDR2 SMNVEV (reference sequence). As DNA, the CDR3 is TGTGCCAGCAGTTCAGATAACAGGGGGCGCGTTCGTGGCTACACCTTC. Translation gives CASSSDNRGRVRGYTF.

This clone was observed a handful of times. The chain carries TRBV6-4 and TRBJ2-4, with 7 bases lining up with TRBD1. There are 15 residues in the CDR3. The junction had 10 bases not matched to a gene; V was cut back by 3 bases and J by 8 bases. Germline assignment: CDR1 MRHNA and CDR2 SNTAGT. The CDR3 sequence is CASSDLDRTSHIQYF. CDR3 DNA sequence: TGTGCCAGCAGTGATTTGGACAGGACTTCCCACATTCAGTACTTC.

The chain combines TRBV7-2 with TRBJ1-5; D is ambiguous. The germline gives CDR1 SGHTA, CDR2 FQGNSA. Between the trimmed V and J ends, which lost 6 bases and 2 bases, there was a span of 11 bases. The CDR3 sequence is 14 residues long. The CDR3 DNA is TGTGCCAGCAGTCTTAGGCAGGGCAATCAGCCCCAGCATTTT. Translated: CASSLRQGNQPQHF.

The chain combines TRBV10-3 with TRBJ2-7, with 7 bases matching TRBD1. The germline gives CDR1 ENHRY, CDR2 SYGVKD. J lost 7 bases, V lost 8 bases, and 11 bases had no gene match. The CDR3 is 13 amino acids. The CDR3 sequence: CAIGQDVSVEQYF. DNA for the CDR3: TGTGCCATCGGACAGGATGTATCGGTAGAGCAGTACTTC.

This clone was found once. CDR3 loop: CASSYSRGGVYNEQFF. CDR3 sequence (DNA): TGTGCCAGCAGTTACTCGCGGGGAGGGGTCTACAATGAGCAGTTCTTC. V usage is TRBV6-5 and J usage is TRBJ2-1; the match to TRBD2 covers 7 bases. The ends lost 0 bases at V and 3 bases at J; junction bases unmatched: 5. This CDR3 is built from 16 residues. In germline, CDR1 is MNHEY, CDR2 SVGAGI.

CDR3 bases: TGTGCCAGCAGCTTAGCGGAGCGGGAGAGAACCTACAATGAGCAGTTCTTC. Protein sequence: CASSLAERERTYNEQFF. J is TRBJ2-1 and V is TRBV7-2; 8 nucleotides agree with TRBD2. The germline gives CDR1 SGHTA, CDR2 FQGNSA. V lost 0 bases to trimming and J lost 2 bases; unmatched junction nucleotides: 6. The CDR3 runs to 17 residues.

To note about this clone: Within the sample, other DNA sequences also encode this same CDR3. V usage is TRBV5-6 and J usage is TRBJ2-2; 8 bases map to TRBD1. Per germline, CDR1 SGHDT and CDR2 YYEEEE. With V trimmed by 2 bases and J by 2 bases, 2 bases remained unmatched. The CDR3 totals 15 residues. CDR3 in amino acids: CASSFDRGNTGELFF. The CDR3 DNA sequence: TGTGCCAGCAGCTTCGACAGGGGAAACACCGGGGAGCTGTTTTTT. The variable domain in full, with the rest retrieved from reference TRBV5-6 and TRBJ2-2, is DAGVTQSPTHLIKTRGQQVTLRCSPKSGHDTVSWYQQALGQGPQFIFQYYEEEERQRGNFPDRFSGHQFPNYSSELNVNALLLGDSALYLCASSFDRGNTGELFFGEGSRLTVL.

The genes are TRBV7-2 and TRBJ2-1, with D unresolved. The CDR3 length is 15 residues. Trimming left V 0 bases short and J 7 bases short, with 13 bases between. Germline CDR1 reads SGHTA; CDR2 reads FQGNSA. For the CDR3, the DNA is TGTGCCAGCAGCTTAGCGTTAATAGTAGTTAATGAGCAGTTCTTC. Residues: CASSLALIVVNEQFF.

In DNA form, the CDR3 reads TGCGCTACCGCGGTGCGAATGAACACTGAAGCTTTCTTT. Translated, it gives CATAVRMNTEAFF. The chain combines TRBV10-2 with TRBJ1-1; D not resolved. Germline CDR1 and CDR2: WSHSY and SAAADI. The CDR3 length is 13 residues.

This clone has just a few counts. The chain couples TRBV19 to TRBJ2-1, with TRBD2 matching 13 bases. The V gene end was trimmed by 9 bases and the J gene end by 3 bases; junction bases not matched to a gene: 5. CDR3 length: 15 residues. Germline CDR1 LNHDA, CDR2 SQIVND (reference sequence). DNA of the CDR3: TGTGCCAGCTCCACTAGCGGGGGGGGCTACAATGAGCAGTTCTTC. As protein: CASSTSGGGYNEQFF.

The V call is TRBV11-3, the J call TRBJ2-1; no definite D call. This CDR3 is built from 12 residues. Germline-derived CDR1 and CDR2 are SGHNT and YENEEA. V lost 6 bases, J lost 7 bases, and 10 bases lay in between. The chain's CDR3 is CASRAERNEQFF. As DNA, the CDR3 is TGTGCCAGCAGGGCCGAGAGGAATGAGCAGTTCTTC.

The V call is TRBV30, the J call TRBJ2-1, with TRBD2 matching over 9 bases. With 2 bases clipped from V and 9 bases from J, the junction kept 5 bases outside the gene matches. Per the germline V gene, CDR1 is GTSNPN and CDR2 is SVGIG (reference sequence). The CDR3 runs 13 residues. The CDR3 spells CAWSTSGFGEQFF. CDR3 nucleotides: TGTGCCTGGAGTACTAGCGGGTTCGGTGAGCAGTTCTTC.

The V gene is TRBV5-4, the J gene TRBJ1-1; 7 bases map to TRBD1. Germline V gives CDR1 SGHNT, CDR2 YYREEE (reference sequence). The CDR3 consists of 14 residues. Unmatched junction bases numbered 4, after V lost 4 bases and J lost 1 base. The CDR3 bases are TGTGCCAGCAGCCCAAACAGGGGGAACACTGAAGCTTTCTTT. Amino acids: CASSPNRGNTEAFF. The full variable domain, its missing parts supplied by reference TRBV5-4 and TRBJ1-1, is ETGVTQSPTHLIKTRGQQVTLRCSSQSGHNTVSWYQQALGQGPQFIFQYYREEENGRGNFPPRFSGLQFPNYSSELNVNALELDDSALYLCASSPNRGNTEAFFGQGTRLTVV.